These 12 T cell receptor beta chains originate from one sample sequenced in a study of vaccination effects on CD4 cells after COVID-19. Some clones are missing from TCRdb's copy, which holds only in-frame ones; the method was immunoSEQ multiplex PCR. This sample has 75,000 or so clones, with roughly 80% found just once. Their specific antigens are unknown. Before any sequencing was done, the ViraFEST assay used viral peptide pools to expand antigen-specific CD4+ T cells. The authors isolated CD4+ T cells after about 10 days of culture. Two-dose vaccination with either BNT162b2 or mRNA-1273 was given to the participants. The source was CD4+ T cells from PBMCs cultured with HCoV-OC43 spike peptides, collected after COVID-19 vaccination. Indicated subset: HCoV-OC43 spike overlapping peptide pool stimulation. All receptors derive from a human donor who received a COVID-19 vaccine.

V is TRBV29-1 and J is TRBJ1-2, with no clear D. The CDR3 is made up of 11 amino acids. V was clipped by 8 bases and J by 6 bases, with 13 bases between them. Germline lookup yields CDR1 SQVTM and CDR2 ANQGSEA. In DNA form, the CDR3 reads TGCAGCACGGGCCCCGCGGATGGCTACACCTTC. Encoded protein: CSTGPADGYTF.

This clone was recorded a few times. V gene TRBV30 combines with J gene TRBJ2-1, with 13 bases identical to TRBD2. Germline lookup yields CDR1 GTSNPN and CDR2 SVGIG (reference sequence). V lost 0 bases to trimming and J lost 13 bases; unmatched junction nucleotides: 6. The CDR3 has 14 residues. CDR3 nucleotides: TGTGCCTGGAGTGTGGGACTAGCGGGGACCAAACAGTTCTTC. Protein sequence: CAWSVGLAGTKQFF.

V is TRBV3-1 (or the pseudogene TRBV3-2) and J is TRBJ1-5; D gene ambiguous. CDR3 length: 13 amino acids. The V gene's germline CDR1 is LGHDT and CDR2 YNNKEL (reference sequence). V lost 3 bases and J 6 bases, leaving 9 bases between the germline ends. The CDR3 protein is CASSQGNVQPQHF. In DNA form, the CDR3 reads TGTGCCAGCAGCCAGGGAAATGTTCAGCCCCAGCATTTT.

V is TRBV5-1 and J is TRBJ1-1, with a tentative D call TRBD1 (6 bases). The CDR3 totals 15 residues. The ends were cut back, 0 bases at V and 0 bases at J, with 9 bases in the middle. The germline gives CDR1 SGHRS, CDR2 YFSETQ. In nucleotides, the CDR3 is TGCGCCAGCAGCTTGGTCGGGGGCATGAACACTGAAGCTTTCTTT. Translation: CASSLVGGMNTEAFF.

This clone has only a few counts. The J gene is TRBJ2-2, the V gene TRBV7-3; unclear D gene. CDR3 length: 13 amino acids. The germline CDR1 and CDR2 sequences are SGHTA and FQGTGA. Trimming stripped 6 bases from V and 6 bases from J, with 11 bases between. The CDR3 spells CASRRDAAGELFF. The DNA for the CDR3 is TGTGCCAGCAGAAGGGATGCGGCCGGGGAGCTGTTTTTT.

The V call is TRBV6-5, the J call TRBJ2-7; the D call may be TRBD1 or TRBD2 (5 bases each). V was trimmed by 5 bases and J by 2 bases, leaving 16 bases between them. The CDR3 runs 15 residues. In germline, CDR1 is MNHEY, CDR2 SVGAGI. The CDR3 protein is CASSKNRDGTYEQYV. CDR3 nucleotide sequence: TGTGCCAGCAGTAAAAACCGGGACGGGACCTACGAGCAGTACGTC.

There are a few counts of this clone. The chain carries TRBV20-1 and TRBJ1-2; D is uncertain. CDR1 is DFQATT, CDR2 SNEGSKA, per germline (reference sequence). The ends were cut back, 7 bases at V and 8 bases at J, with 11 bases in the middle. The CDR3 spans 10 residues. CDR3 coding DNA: TGCAGTGTGTTCCGGGAAGGCTACACCTTC. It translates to CSVFREGYTF.

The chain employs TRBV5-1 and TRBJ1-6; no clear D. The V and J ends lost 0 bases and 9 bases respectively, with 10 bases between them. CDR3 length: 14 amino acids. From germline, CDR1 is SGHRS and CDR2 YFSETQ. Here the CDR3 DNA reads TGCGCCAGCAGCTTGGAACAATCCCCTTCACCCCTCCACTTT. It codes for CASSLEQSPSPLHF.

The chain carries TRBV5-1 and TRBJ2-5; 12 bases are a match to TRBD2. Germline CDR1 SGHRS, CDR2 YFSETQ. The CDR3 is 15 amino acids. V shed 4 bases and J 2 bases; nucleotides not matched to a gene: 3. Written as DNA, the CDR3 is TGCGCCAGCAGCCTCGGGACTAGCGGGCAAGAGACCCAGTACTTC. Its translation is CASSLGTSGQETQYF.

CDR3 in DNA: TGTGCCGGGGCTACAGGTCAACTTTCTGAAGCTTTCTTT. This sequence encodes CAGATGQLSEAFF. The V gene is TRBV18, the J gene TRBJ1-1, with D tentatively TRBD1 (5 bases). CDR3 length equals 13 residues. Between the trimmed V and J ends, which lost 11 bases and 6 bases, there was a span of 19 bases. Germline loops: CDR1 KGHSH, CDR2 LQKENI. Variable domain in full (rest from reference TRBV18 and TRBJ1-1): NAGVMQNPRHLVRRRGQEARLRCSPMKGHSHVYWYRQLPEEGLKFMVYLQKENIIDESGMPKERFSAEFPKEGPSILRIQQVVRGDSAAYFCAGATGQLSEAFFGQGTRLTVV.

In DNA form, the CDR3 reads TGTGCCAGCAGCTGGGACGGCGCAACTAATGAAAAACTGTTTTTT. It yields the protein CASSWDGATNEKLFF. This chain uses TRBV7-2 with TRBJ1-4; TRBD1 might be the D (5 bases). Germline-derived CDR1 and CDR2 are SGHTA and FQGNSA. The CDR3 is made up of 15 amino acids. The V end lost 4 bases, the J end lost 0 bases, and 9 bases lay between the germline ends.

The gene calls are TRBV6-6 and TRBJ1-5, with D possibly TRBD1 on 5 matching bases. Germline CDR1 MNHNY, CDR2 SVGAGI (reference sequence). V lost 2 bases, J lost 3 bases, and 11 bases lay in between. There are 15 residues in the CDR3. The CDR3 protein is CASSYASGNNQPQHF. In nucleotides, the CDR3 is TGTGCCAGCAGTTACGCGTCAGGGAACAATCAGCCCCAGCATTTT.